This entry lists 12 T cell receptor beta chains sequenced from one sample in a study of T cell changes during pregnancy in multiple sclerosis. The protocol was immunoSEQ multiplex PCR, while the TCRdb copy is restricted to in-frame clones and leaves out a portion. The sample consists of roughly 93,000 clones, under 95% of them appearing once. The material sequenced was peripheral blood, taken in the first trimester of pregnancy. These receptor sequences come from a female donor in good health, enrolled as a control in a pregnancy study.

The chain combines TRBV9 with TRBJ2-3; 9 bases agree with TRBD2. The CDR3 totals 17 residues. CDR1 and CDR2 (germline): SGDLS, YYNGEE. V shed 0 bases, J shed 2 bases, and the junction held 7 bases outside the gene matches. CDR3 protein: CASSVGVLAGYTDTQYF. The CDR3 DNA reads TGTGCCAGCAGCGTAGGTGTCCTAGCGGGGTACACAGATACGCAGTATTTT. Variable domain in full (rest from reference TRBV9 and TRBJ2-3): DSGVTQTPKHLITATGQRVTLRCSPRSGDLSVYWYQQSLDQGLQFLIQYYNGEERAKGNILERFSAQQFPDLHSELNLSSLELGDSALYFCASSVGVLAGYTDTQYFGPGTRLTVL.

The chain recombines TRBV28 with TRBJ1-5, with D possibly being TRBD1 (5 bases). Germline-derived CDR1 and CDR2 are MDHEN and SYDVKM. This CDR3 spans 14 amino acids. The V and J ends lost 4 bases and 10 bases respectively, with 17 bases between them. In DNA form, the CDR3 reads TGTGCCAGCAGTTCGGCAGGGACTCCGTCACCCCAGCATTTT. Its protein is CASSSAGTPSPQHF.

The chain combines TRBV5-1 with TRBJ2-1; 8 positions match TRBD2. The CDR3 is 16 amino acids. The junction had 10 bases not matched to a gene; V was cut back by 4 bases and J by 4 bases. Germline V gives CDR1 SGHRS, CDR2 YFSETQ. CDR3 amino acids: CASSPSVVAGYNEQFF. Here the CDR3 DNA reads TGCGCCAGCAGCCCCAGCGTGGTAGCGGGGTACAATGAGCAGTTCTTC. The full variable domain, with the rest looked up from reference TRBV5-1 and TRBJ2-1, is KAGVTQTPRYLIKTRGQQVTLSCSPISGHRSVSWYQQTPGQGLQFLFEYFSETQRNKGNFPGRFSGRQFSNSRSEMNVSTLELGDSALYLCASSPSVVAGYNEQFFGPGTRLTVL.

This chain links TRBV4-1 with TRBJ2-7; TRBD1 matches 7 bases. V gave up 0 bases and J gave up 2 bases; unmatched junction bases: 4. Germline values: CDR1 MGHRA, CDR2 YSYEKL. This CDR3 is built from 15 residues. Here the CDR3 DNA reads TGCGCCAGCAGCCAAGATACCAGGGGGACCTACGAGCAGTACTTC. The encoded protein is CASSQDTRGTYEQYF.

This clone has just a few counts. The rearrangement joins TRBV5-4 to TRBJ2-1, with 12 nucleotides matching TRBD2. The V gene end was trimmed by 3 bases and the J gene end by 2 bases; junction bases not matched to a gene: 6. This CDR3 has 17 amino acids. Germline loops: CDR1 SGHNT, CDR2 YYREEE (reference sequence). The CDR3 sequence: CASSSLAGGQPYNEQFF. In DNA, the CDR3 is TGTGCCAGCAGCTCACTAGCGGGGGGCCAACCCTACAATGAGCAGTTCTTC.

This clone showed up just a few times. The chain links TRBV29-1 to TRBJ1-1; D not certain. Trimming cost V 4 bases and J 4 bases, with 10 bases left between them. The CDR3 spans 12 residues. From germline, CDR1 is SQVTM and CDR2 ANQGSEA. CDR3 nucleotide sequence: TGCAGCGTTGTACGGGATGTCACTGAAGCTTTCTTT. This codes for CSVVRDVTEAFF.

The chain is built from TRBV28 and TRBJ1-4; 9 bases agree with TRBD1. The CDR3 is 16 residues long. The germline gives CDR1 MDHEN, CDR2 SYDVKM. Trimming took 3 bases from V and 8 from J; bases not matched to a gene: 10. CDR3 sequence: CASSLGQGKTREKLFF. The CDR3 DNA follows: TGTGCCAGCAGTTTGGGACAGGGAAAGACGAGGGAAAAACTGTTTTTT.

The chain has TRBV4-1 and TRBJ1-4, with no clear D. The CDR3 covers 12 residues. V was shortened by 4 bases and J by 11 bases, with 11 bases between the two germline ends. The germline CDR1 and CDR2 sequences are MGHRA and YSYEKL. The CDR3 DNA reads as TGCGCCAGCAGCCCGGGGAGTCGGAAACTGTTTTTT. This translates into CASSPGSRKLFF.

The chain uses TRBV6-5 and TRBJ2-7; tentative D call: TRBD1 (6 bases). Looked up from germline, CDR1 is MNHEY and CDR2 is SVGAGI. CDR3 length: 13 residues. Between the trimmed V and J ends, which lost 6 bases and 7 bases, there was a span of 16 bases. The CDR3 protein is CASRQRGLWEQYF. In DNA form, the CDR3 reads TGTGCCAGCAGGCAGAGGGGGTTGTGGGAGCAGTACTTC.

Only one count was recorded for this clone. The V gene is TRBV7-9, the J gene TRBJ1-2, with D perhaps TRBD1 (5 bases). With 5 bases removed from V and 2 bases from J, the gap between germline ends came to 15 bases. This CDR3 contains 15 residues. CDR1 SEHNR and CDR2 FQNEAQ come from the germline V gene (reference sequence). The CDR3 reads CASSHTSTANYGYTF. CDR3 bases: TGTGCCAGCAGCCACACTTCGACAGCCAACTATGGCTACACCTTC.

This chain links TRBV5-5 with TRBJ1-2; no definite D call. The length of the CDR3 is 15 residues. The germline V and J ends were trimmed by 2 bases and 0 bases, with 11 bases remaining between them. Germline loops: CDR1 SGHKS, CDR2 YYEKEE (reference sequence). The CDR3 sequence is CASSFTTFTNYGYTF. In DNA, the CDR3 is TGTGCCAGCAGCTTCACGACATTTACTAACTATGGCTACACCTTC.

The rearrangement uses TRBV2 and TRBJ1-5; D remains unclear. CDR3 length: 15 residues. Looked up from germline, CDR1 is SNHLY and CDR2 is FYNNEI. V lost 7 bases to trimming and J lost 4 bases, with 17 bases between them. The DNA for the CDR3 is TGTGCCAGCAACTACCTTGAGGGTGGAAATCAGCCCCAGCATTTT. Protein product: CASNYLEGGNQPQHF.